The present TCR beta chain was sequenced within a study of shared clonotypes between healthy human individuals. Original analysis: Filtering was not the same, since immunoSEQ gave junction-only sequences without quality scores. The method was immunoSEQ multiplex PCR; TCRdb's version includes in-frame clones alone and lacks a portion of them. From that table come the V and J calls and clone size; the DNA was used to work out D and trimming. This table has around 500,000 clones, over 75% appearing once. Between the trimmed V and J ends, which lost 6 bases and 4 bases, there was a span of 12 bases. The CDR3 covers 13 residues. Per germline, CDR1 MDHEN and CDR2 SYDVKM.

The gene calls are TRBV28 and TRBJ1-2; a weak D match, TRBD1 (5 bases). Sequences were obtained from PBMCs. This clonotype was sampled from a woman in her thirties or forties in good health. Some clones in this sample may be carry-over from other donors' samples. DNA for the CDR3: TGTGCCAGCAGAGAGTCAGGGTTCTATGGCTACACCTTC. Its protein is CASRESGFYGYTF.